Below are 30 T cell receptor beta chains sequenced from a single sample in a study of T cell responses to AZD1222 COVID-19 vaccine. Some clones are missing from TCRdb's copy, which holds only in-frame ones; the method was immunoSEQ multiplex PCR. Of roughly 75,000 clones in the sample, 87% were seen once. This specimen was peripheral blood, taken 28 days after the second AZD1222 dose. Receptor source: an adult who received the AZD1222 COVID-19 vaccine.

The chain couples TRBV10-1 to TRBJ1-5, with D uncertain. Trimming shortened V by 8 bases and J by 1 base, and 6 bases separated the two germline ends. CDR3 length: 12 amino acids. Germline V CDR1 and CDR2: WNHNN, SYGVQD (reference sequence). The CDR3 loop is CASGLSNQPQHF. DNA of the CDR3: TGCGCCAGCGGCCTCAGCAATCAGCCCCAGCATTTT.

V gene TRBV5-6 combines with J gene TRBJ2-2, with 8 nucleotides matching TRBD1. Germline CDR1 is SGHDT and CDR2 is YYEEEE. The CDR3 is 17 residues long. The V and J ends lost 0 bases and 5 bases, in that order; junction bases with no gene match: 9. CDR3 in amino acids: CASSLGDRSIVTGELFF. The CDR3 DNA sequence: TGTGCCAGCAGCTTGGGGGACAGGAGTATAGTAACCGGGGAGCTGTTTTTT. The complete variable domain, with remaining parts taken from reference TRBV5-6 and TRBJ2-2, reads DAGVTQSPTHLIKTRGQQVTLRCSPKSGHDTVSWYQQALGQGPQFIFQYYEEEERQRGNFPDRFSGHQFPNYSSELNVNALLLGDSALYLCASSLGDRSIVTGELFFGEGSRLTVL.

The V call is TRBV28, the J call TRBJ1-5; D might be TRBD1 (5 bases). The germline gives CDR1 MDHEN, CDR2 SYDVKM. Trimming removed 5 bases from V and 15 bases from J, with 20 bases in between. The CDR3 spans 13 residues. The CDR3 DNA sequence: TGTGCCAGCAGTCCCCGCCCGGGGGAGGCCGGGCATTTT. Translation: CASSPRPGEAGHF.

The chain combines TRBV21-1 with TRBJ1-1. TRBV21-1 is classified as a pseudogene. The CDR3 is 14 amino acids. CDR3 in amino acids: CASSNPSQNTEAFF. CDR3 coding DNA: TGTGCCAGCAGCAACCCCAGCCAGAACACTGAAGCTTTCTTT.

The sample holds many counts of this clone. V gene TRBV9 combines with J gene TRBJ2-1; D uncertain. This CDR3 has 15 amino acids. Germline V CDR1 and CDR2: SGDLS, YYNGEE. Trimming left V 4 bases short and J 5 bases short, with 16 bases between. This CDR3 reads CASSPFGGTNNEQFF. The CDR3 bases are TGTGCCAGCAGCCCGTTTGGCGGCACTAACAATGAGCAGTTCTTC.

The chain carries TRBV7-9 and TRBJ1-4; possible D gene TRBD1, 5 bases. This CDR3 spans 14 amino acids. The germline CDR1 and CDR2 sequences are SEHNR and FQNEAQ (reference sequence). Trimming left V 10 bases short and J 3 bases short, with 15 bases between. The CDR3, as DNA: TGTGCCATCCCTCCAGGGAAGTCTAATGAAAAACTGTTTTTT. It is translated as CAIPPGKSNEKLFF.

This clone showed up just once. CDR3 amino acids: CASSVGDGGNYGYTF. CDR3 in DNA: TGTGCCAGCAGCGTAGGGGACGGGGGGAACTATGGCTACACCTTC. The chain uses TRBV9 and TRBJ1-2; D possibly corresponds to TRBD1 (5 bases). Trimming removed 0 bases at V and 2 bases at J, with 11 bases between. The CDR3 extends over 15 amino acids. Germline-derived CDR1 and CDR2 are SGDLS and YYNGEE.

J is TRBJ1-2 and V is TRBV28; D not resolved. V was shortened by 3 bases and J by 5 bases, with 7 bases between the two germline ends. CDR1 MDHEN and CDR2 SYDVKM come from the germline V gene. The CDR3 contains 12 residues. The CDR3 DNA is TGTGCCAGCAGTTTTACAACTTATGGCTACACCTTC. Translated: CASSFTTYGYTF.

The V and J genes are TRBV9 and TRBJ1-3, with 11 positions matching TRBD1. With 0 bases clipped from V and 2 bases from J, the junction kept 4 bases outside the gene matches. Germline lookup yields CDR1 SGDLS and CDR2 YYNGEE. This CDR3 comprises 17 residues. In DNA, the CDR3 is TGTGCCAGCAGCGTAGGTTCGGGACAGGGGGCTGGAAACACCATATATTTT. This codes for CASSVGSGQGAGNTIYF.

This chain links TRBV14 with TRBJ1-1, with no clear D. CDR1 and CDR2 from the germline V gene are SGHDN and FVKESK. V was trimmed by 4 bases and J by 5 bases, leaving 5 bases between them. The CDR3 is 11 amino acids. The CDR3 sequence: CASSLGTEAFF. DNA for the CDR3: TGTGCCAGCAGCCTAGGGACTGAAGCTTTCTTT.

The J gene is TRBJ2-7, the V gene TRBV19; 9 nucleotides match TRBD1. This CDR3 region has 14 residues. Germline V gene data show CDR1 as LNHDA and CDR2 as SQIVND (reference sequence). V was pared by 6 bases and J by 5 bases, with 8 bases of the junction left unmatched. The CDR3 here is CASSDTGGKNEQYF. Written as DNA, the CDR3 is TGTGCCAGTAGCGATACAGGGGGCAAAAACGAGCAGTACTTC.

The rearrangement joins TRBV28 to TRBJ1-5; possibly TRBD1 for D (5 bases). Trimming shortened V by 6 bases and J by 2 bases, and 20 bases separated the two germline ends. Germline values: CDR1 MDHEN, CDR2 SYDVKM. The CDR3 length is 17 residues. The CDR3 sequence: CASRQNTGIGGNQPQHF. As DNA, the CDR3 is TGTGCCAGCAGACAAAATACAGGCATAGGAGGCAATCAGCCCCAGCATTTT.

This clone was picked up one time. This chain joins TRBV6-5 and TRBJ1-2; D unclear. The CDR3 spans 13 residues. Germline loops: CDR1 MNHEY, CDR2 SVGAGI. Trimming left V 6 bases short and J 5 bases short, with 13 bases between. CDR3 DNA sequence: TGTGCCAGCAGAAAATTCGCTGAATATGGCTACACCTTC. It is translated as CASRKFAEYGYTF.

This chain joins TRBV29-1 and TRBJ2-7; possibly TRBD1 for D (6 bases). The CDR3 extends over 14 amino acids. V dropped 0 bases and J dropped 6 bases, with 15 bases sitting between them. Germline-derived CDR1 and CDR2 are SQVTM and ANQGSEA. The CDR3 region has the DNA TGCAGCGTTGAAGATCAGGGACAATGGGCCGAGCAGTACTTC. Protein product: CSVEDQGQWAEQYF.

The chain uses TRBV3-1 (or the pseudogene TRBV3-2) and TRBJ2-5; 11 nucleotides line up with TRBD2. The germline CDR1 and CDR2 sequences are LGHDT and YNNKEL (reference sequence). The junction had 4 bases not matched to a gene; V was cut back by 4 bases and J by 3 bases. This CDR3 is built from 15 residues. DNA of the CDR3: TGTGCCAGCAGCCCAGAGGGACTAGCGGAAGAGACCCAGTACTTC. It yields the protein CASSPEGLAEETQYF.

V and J are TRBV6-5 and TRBJ1-3; no firm D call. The CDR3 runs to 15 residues. V dropped 0 bases and J dropped 0 bases, with 6 bases sitting between them. Germline V CDR1 and CDR2: MNHEY, SVGAGI. CDR3 sequence: CASSYSQDSGNTIYF. CDR3 nucleotides: TGTGCCAGCAGTTACTCCCAGGACTCTGGAAACACCATATATTTT.

J is TRBJ1-1 and V is TRBV5-6; D might be TRBD1 (6 bases). Germline V gene sequence: CDR1 SGHDT, CDR2 YYEEEE. With 1 base removed from V and 3 bases from J, the gap between germline ends came to 13 bases. The CDR3 length is 15 residues. The CDR3 DNA follows: TGTGCCAGCAGCTTGTGGGGTCAGGGGTACACTGAAGCTTTCTTT. It codes for CASSLWGQGYTEAFF.

The rearrangement links TRBV30 to TRBJ2-1; D is uncertain. Germline assignment: CDR1 GTSNPN and CDR2 SVGIG (reference sequence). V lost 2 bases and J 4 bases, leaving 9 bases between the germline ends. CDR3 length: 13 amino acids. DNA for the CDR3: TGTGCCTGGAGTACGACTCTTTACAATGAGCAGTTCTTC. This sequence encodes CAWSTTLYNEQFF.

The chain employs TRBV28 and TRBJ2-3; 9 bases map to TRBD2. The V segment lost 8 bases and the J segment 8 bases; nucleotides outside the gene matches: 20. There are 17 residues in the CDR3. Germline V CDR1 and CDR2: MDHEN, SYDVKM. The CDR3 is CASRKPPSTTSGPTQYF. The CDR3 region has the DNA TGTGCCAGCCGAAAACCGCCCTCGACGACTAGCGGACCTACGCAGTATTTT.

The chain uses TRBV4-1 and TRBJ2-6; D is unresolved. The CDR3 loop spans 15 amino acids. V was trimmed by 4 bases and J by 2 bases, leaving 9 bases between them. Germline CDR1 reads MGHRA; CDR2 reads YSYEKL. The CDR3 coding sequence is TGCGCCAGCAGCCCGATAGGCCCTGGGGCCAACGTCCTGACTTTC. This codes for CASSPIGPGANVLTF.

The CDR3 loop is CASSQDLNSYEQYF. The CDR3 DNA is TGTGCCAGCAGCCAAGATCTGAACTCCTACGAGCAGTACTTC. The chain joins TRBV3-1 (or the pseudogene TRBV3-2) to TRBJ2-7; the D is unclear. CDR1 and CDR2 from the germline V gene are LGHDT and YNNKEL (reference sequence). V gave up 0 bases and J gave up 0 bases, with 6 bases separating them. The CDR3 extends over 14 amino acids.

This clone has only one observation. V and J are TRBV4-2 and TRBJ2-5; D gene unclear. The V and J ends lost 2 bases and 2 bases respectively, with 6 bases between them. Germline V gene data show CDR1 as LGHNA and CDR2 as YNFKEQ. The CDR3 covers 13 residues. CDR3 nucleotide sequence: TGTGCCAGCAGCCAACTCTATCAAGAGACCCAGTACTTC. It codes for CASSQLYQETQYF.

Worth noting for this clone: The sample holds other DNA sequences that translate to the same CDR3. The genes are TRBV30 and TRBJ2-6; D remains ambiguous. This CDR3 region has 13 residues. The V gene's germline CDR1 is GTSNPN and CDR2 SVGIG (reference sequence). V was shortened by 0 bases and J by 4 bases, with 4 bases between the two germline ends. CDR3 coding DNA: TGTGCCTGGAGTGTAGGGGGGGCCAACGTCCTGACTTTC. It specifies CAWSVGGANVLTF.

V gene TRBV5-1 combines with J gene TRBJ2-1, with D possibly TRBD1 on 6 matching bases. Germline V gene data show CDR1 as SGHRS and CDR2 as YFSETQ. The CDR3 length is 15 residues. V lost 4 bases and J lost 7, with 18 bases in between. The CDR3 coding sequence is TGCGCCAGCAGCGTGGACAGCGATCTTTTGAATGAGCAGTTCTTC. It codes for CASSVDSDLLNEQFF.

The chain combines TRBV5-5 with TRBJ1-5; D perhaps matches TRBD1 (5 bases). Germline values: CDR1 SGHKS, CDR2 YYEKEE (reference sequence). V shed 1 base and J shed 2 bases, with 10 bases lying between them. The CDR3 has 15 residues. Here the CDR3 reads CASSLMGEGNQPQHF. In nucleotides, the CDR3 is TGTGCCAGCAGCTTGATGGGGGAGGGCAATCAGCCCCAGCATTTT.

V gene TRBV12-5 combines with J gene TRBJ1-3; TRBD1 matches 10 bases. Trimming took 5 bases from V and 3 from J; bases not matched to a gene: 4. CDR1 LGHNT and CDR2 FRNRAP come from the germline V gene. The CDR3 sequence is 15 residues long. Written as DNA, the CDR3 is TGTGCTAGTGGTCCGGGGGACAGGGGTGGAAACACCATATATTTT. Translating it yields CASGPGDRGGNTIYF.

CDR3 sequence (DNA): TGTGCCAGCAGCCAAGATCCCGGGACAACCTACGAGCAGTACTTC. Translated: CASSQDPGTTYEQYF. The chain is built from TRBV4-2 and TRBJ2-7, with D possibly being TRBD1 (6 bases). V was cut by 0 bases and J by 2 bases, with 11 bases left in between. This CDR3 spans 15 amino acids. Germline lookup yields CDR1 LGHNA and CDR2 YNFKEQ.

This clone was seen a single time. This chain uses TRBV2 with TRBJ1-1, with D perhaps matching TRBD1 (5 bases). V was pared by 6 bases and J by 0 bases, with 8 bases between. CDR3 length equals 13 residues. Germline V lookup: CDR1 SNHLY, CDR2 FYNNEI. CDR3 DNA sequence: TGTGCCAGCAGGGACACCTTGAACACTGAAGCTTTCTTT. Translated: CASRDTLNTEAFF. The entire variable domain, with the rest obtained from reference TRBV2 and TRBJ1-1, is as follows: EPEVTQTPSHQVTQMGQEVILRCVPISNHLYFYWYRQILGQKVEFLVSFYNNEISEKSEIFDDQFSVERPDGSNFTLKIRSTKLEDSAMYFCASRDTLNTEAFFGQGTRLTVV.

This clone is medium-sized. The rearrangement links TRBV7-2 to TRBJ1-3; D is possibly TRBD1 (6 bases). The V end lost 2 bases, the J end lost 1 base, and 6 bases lay between the germline ends. The CDR3 extends over 14 amino acids. Germline assignment: CDR1 SGHTA and CDR2 FQGNSA. The DNA of the CDR3 is TGTGCCAGCAGCTTACAGGGGTCTGGAAACACCATATATTTT. The encoded protein is CASSLQGSGNTIYF.

The V gene is TRBV5-1, the J gene TRBJ2-2; 14 nucleotides line up with TRBD2. CDR1 and CDR2 (germline): SGHRS, YFSETQ. Trimming took 4 bases from V and 1 from J; bases not matched to a gene: 6. The CDR3 extends over 18 amino acids. This chain's CDR3 is CASSAGTSGGLNTGELFF. The DNA for the CDR3 is TGCGCCAGCAGCGCTGGGACTAGCGGGGGTCTGAACACCGGGGAGCTGTTTTTT.